The entry below gives a single T cell receptor beta chain sequence along with its context. The antigen is undetermined. Relative to the germline gene, one junction end is altered; a read error may explain this. The record originates from a study of T cell repertoires in cytomegalovirus infection. Study in general: Signatures in public TCR beta sequences pointed to both CMV infection and matching HLA type.

TCRdb used MiXCR to reprocess the reads, holding one entry per CDR3 protein. Among about 890,000 distinct CDR3 sequences, 30% to 40% were seen once, and the ten largest hold around 15%. From germline, CDR1 is SGHVS and CDR2 FNYEAQ. The CDR3 contains 17 residues. This receptor was identified in a human donor in good health (CMV status not recorded). Some clones in this sample may be carry-over from other donors' samples. The chain employs TRBV7-6 and TRBJ2-2, with D maybe TRBD1 (6 bases). The sample in question was cultured CD8+ T cells from PBMCs, obtained from culture after CMV antigen stimulation. DNA of the CDR3: TGTGCTAGCAGCTTAGAGGGACACATACCGAACACCGGGGAGCTGTTTTTT. This gives the protein CASSLEGHIPNTGELFF.